This T cell receptor beta chain was sequenced during a study of CD8 T cells in ankylosing spondylitis. General study findings and limits: Characteristic, it appeared, of ankylosing spondylitis blood was a TCR beta motif of seven or eight highly homologous variants. Previously reported in reactive arthritis synovial fluid and blood were some of the motif variants.

This clonotype was recorded many times. Its antigen is unknown. TCRdb used MiXCR to reprocess the 5' RACE reads, holding one entry per CDR3 protein. The sample lists fewer than 450,000 distinct CDR3 sequences, roughly 15% occurring once. The V and J ends lost 3 bases and 4 bases respectively, with 16 bases between them. Germline V lookup: CDR1 LGHNA, CDR2 YSLEER. CDR3 size: 16 residues. This receptor was obtained from a male donor with ankylosing spondylitis. The sample comprised blood, either unsorted or a sorted T cell fraction (not recorded which). J is TRBJ2-1 and V is TRBV4-3, with D uncertain. The DNA of the CDR3 is TGCGCCAGCAGCCACCGGACCGGAAGGATTTACAATGAGCAGTTCTTC. Translation: CASSHRTGRIYNEQFF.